This T cell receptor beta chain was recovered during a study of T cell responses to AZD1222 COVID-19 vaccine. TCRdb keeps only in-frame clones here, not all; method: immunoSEQ multiplex PCR. Counted here are about 130,000 clones, about nine tenths occurring once; the ten biggest clones make up 1.1%. Deletions cut 4 bases from V and 7 bases from J, with 10 bases between. The CDR3 covers 13 residues. Germline V CDR1 and CDR2: SGHDN, FVKESK. The chain joins TRBV14 to TRBJ1-4; D remains unclear. The material sequenced was peripheral blood, taken 28 days after the second AZD1222 dose. The sequence was collected from an adult who received the AZD1222 COVID-19 vaccine. The CDR3 is CASSPWSREKLFF. For the CDR3, the DNA is TGTGCCAGCAGCCCCTGGTCACGTGAAAAACTGTTTTTT.